This T cell receptor beta chain was sequenced during a study of T cell changes during pregnancy in multiple sclerosis. Trimming pared 4 bases from V and 8 bases from J, leaving 9 bases between. This CDR3 is built from 12 residues. Per the germline V gene, CDR1 is LGHNA and CDR2 is YSLEER. Sequencing used immunoSEQ multiplex PCR; TCRdb keeps in-frame clones, though not all of them. The sample shows over 55,000 clones, 85% to 95% of them seen only once. This receptor was identified in a female donor with multiple sclerosis, enrolled in a pregnancy study. The chain combines TRBV4-3 with TRBJ2-1; D not certain. Specimen: peripheral blood, collected after pregnancy. The CDR3 bases are TGCGCCAGCAGCCGTACGCAGGATGAGCAGTTCTTC. Amino acids: CASSRTQDEQFF.